The clone carrying this T cell receptor beta chain was observed many times. Its specificity is unknown. The data belong to a study of neurological immune-mediated disorders. Study conclusions and caveats: In HTLV-1-associated myelopathy, TCR clonal expansion was greatest, and in multiple sclerosis it was least, below healthy controls. No sharing of CDR3 amino acid sequences was observed among expanded clones across subjects, suggesting private repertoires in all groups.

The time point here: longitudinal time-point 1 (baseline). Volunteers from a blood bank in Maryland, USA, constituted the healthy controls. In every sequencing run, more than 190 million TCR-beta sequences were generated from 15-18 subjects. TCRdb redid the calling of the 5' RACE reads with MiXCR, one entry per CDR3 protein. The data show 60,000 to 90,000 distinct CDR3 sequences, roughly a tenth seen once. Germline CDR1 is SGHRS and CDR2 is YFSETQ. The CDR3 has 13 residues. Trimming took 4 bases from V and 3 from J, leaving 5 bases between them. V and J are TRBV5-1 and TRBJ2-6; unclear D gene. Sequenced input: PBMCs. This TCR was recovered from a man aged 25 to 45 in good health. The CDR3 here is CASSERGANVLTF. Here the CDR3 DNA reads TGCGCCAGCAGCGAGCGTGGGGCCAACGTCCTGACTTTC.